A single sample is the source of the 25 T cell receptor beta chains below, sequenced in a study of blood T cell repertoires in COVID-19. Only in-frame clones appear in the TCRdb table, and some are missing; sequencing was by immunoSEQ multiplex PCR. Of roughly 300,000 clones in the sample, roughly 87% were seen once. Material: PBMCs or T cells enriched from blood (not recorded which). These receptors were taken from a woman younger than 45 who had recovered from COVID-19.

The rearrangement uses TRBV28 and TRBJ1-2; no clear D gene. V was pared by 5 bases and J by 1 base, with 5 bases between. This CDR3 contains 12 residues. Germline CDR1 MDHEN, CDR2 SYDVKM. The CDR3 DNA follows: TGTGCCAGCAGTCCCCGTAACTATGGCTACACCTTC. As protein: CASSPRNYGYTF.

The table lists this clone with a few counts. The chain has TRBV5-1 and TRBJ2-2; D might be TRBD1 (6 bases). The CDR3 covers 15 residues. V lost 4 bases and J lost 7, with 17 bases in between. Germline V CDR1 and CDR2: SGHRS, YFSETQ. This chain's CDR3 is CASSVPRDIGGELFF. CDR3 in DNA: TGCGCCAGCAGCGTCCCTCGGGACATTGGCGGGGAGCTGTTTTTT.

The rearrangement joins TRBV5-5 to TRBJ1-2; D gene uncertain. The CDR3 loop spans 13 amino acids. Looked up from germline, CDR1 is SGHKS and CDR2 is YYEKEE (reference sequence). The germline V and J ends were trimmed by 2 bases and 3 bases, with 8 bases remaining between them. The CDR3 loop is CASSFGSYYGYTF. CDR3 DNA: TGTGCCAGCAGCTTCGGGAGTTACTATGGCTACACCTTC.

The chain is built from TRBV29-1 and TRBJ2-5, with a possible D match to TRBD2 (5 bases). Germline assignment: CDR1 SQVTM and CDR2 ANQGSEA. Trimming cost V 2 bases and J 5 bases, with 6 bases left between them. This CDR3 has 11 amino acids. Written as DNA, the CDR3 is TGCAGCGTTGAACGAGGGGAGACCCAGTACTTC. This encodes CSVERGETQYF.

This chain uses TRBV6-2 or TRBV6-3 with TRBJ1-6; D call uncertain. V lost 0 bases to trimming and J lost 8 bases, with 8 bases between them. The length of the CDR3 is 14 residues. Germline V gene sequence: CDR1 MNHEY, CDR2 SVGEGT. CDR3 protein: CASSYSFQDSPLHF. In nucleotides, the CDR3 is TGTGCCAGCAGTTACTCGTTTCAGGATTCACCCCTCCACTTT.

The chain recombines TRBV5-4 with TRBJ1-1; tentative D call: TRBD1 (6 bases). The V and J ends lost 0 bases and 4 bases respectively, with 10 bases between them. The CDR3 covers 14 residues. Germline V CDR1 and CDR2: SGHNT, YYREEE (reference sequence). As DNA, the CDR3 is TGTGCCAGCAGCTTGGCCGCCAGGGGCACTGAAGCTTTCTTT. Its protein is CASSLAARGTEAFF.

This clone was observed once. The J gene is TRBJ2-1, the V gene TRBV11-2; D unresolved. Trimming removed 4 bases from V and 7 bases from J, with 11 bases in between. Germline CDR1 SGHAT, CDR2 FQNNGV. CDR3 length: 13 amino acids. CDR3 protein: CASSSTPWNEQFF. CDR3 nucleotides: TGTGCCAGCAGCTCGACTCCTTGGAATGAGCAGTTCTTC.

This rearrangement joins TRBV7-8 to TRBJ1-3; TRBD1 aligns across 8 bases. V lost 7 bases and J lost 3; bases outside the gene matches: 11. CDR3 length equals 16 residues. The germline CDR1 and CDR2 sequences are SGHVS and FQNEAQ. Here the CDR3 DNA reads TGTGCCAGCACCCAGCAGGGGGCATTGTATGGAAACACCATATATTTT. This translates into CASTQQGALYGNTIYF.

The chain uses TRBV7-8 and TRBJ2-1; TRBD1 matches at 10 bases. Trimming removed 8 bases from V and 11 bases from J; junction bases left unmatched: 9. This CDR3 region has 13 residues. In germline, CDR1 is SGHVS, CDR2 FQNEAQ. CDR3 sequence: CASFGTGEMKQFF. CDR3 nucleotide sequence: TGTGCCAGCTTCGGGACAGGGGAGATGAAGCAGTTCTTC.

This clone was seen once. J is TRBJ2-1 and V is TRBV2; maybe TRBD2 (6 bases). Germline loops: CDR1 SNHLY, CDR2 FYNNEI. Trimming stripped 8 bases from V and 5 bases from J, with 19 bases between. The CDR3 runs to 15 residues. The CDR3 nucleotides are TGTGCCAGCCTGGGACCGACTAGAAACGACAATGAGCAGTTCTTC. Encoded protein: CASLGPTRNDNEQFF. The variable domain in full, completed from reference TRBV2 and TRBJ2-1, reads EPEVTQTPSHQVTQMGQEVILRCVPISNHLYFYWYRQILGQKVEFLVSFYNNEISEKSEIFDDQFSVERPDGSNFTLKIRSTKLEDSAMYFCASLGPTRNDNEQFFGPGTRLTVL.

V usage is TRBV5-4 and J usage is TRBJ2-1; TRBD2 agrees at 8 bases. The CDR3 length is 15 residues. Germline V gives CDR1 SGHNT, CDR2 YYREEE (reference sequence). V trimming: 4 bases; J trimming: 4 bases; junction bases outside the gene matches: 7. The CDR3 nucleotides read TGTGCCAGCAGCCCGACCGGGGGGGGTTACAATGAGCAGTTCTTC. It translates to CASSPTGGGYNEQFF.

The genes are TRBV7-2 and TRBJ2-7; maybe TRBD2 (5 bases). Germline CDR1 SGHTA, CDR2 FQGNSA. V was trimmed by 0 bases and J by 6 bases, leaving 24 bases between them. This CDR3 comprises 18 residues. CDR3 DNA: TGTGCCAGCAGCTTAGCGCGGGCTAGCCTAATCCCCACTACCGAGCAGTACTTC. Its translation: CASSLARASLIPTTEQYF.

The CDR3 is CASSIFSGGLTDTQYF. In DNA, the CDR3 is TGTGCCAGTAGTATTTTTAGCGGGGGCCTCACAGATACGCAGTATTTT. V usage is TRBV19 and J usage is TRBJ2-3; 9 nucleotides match TRBD2. J was trimmed by 2 bases and V by 3 bases; bases with no gene match: 6. The CDR3 covers 16 residues. Germline values: CDR1 LNHDA, CDR2 SQIVND (reference sequence).

In DNA form, the CDR3 reads TGTGCCAGCAGCTTAGATGGGACAGGGGAGGATGGCTACACCTTC. Protein: CASSLDGTGEDGYTF. V is TRBV7-2 and J is TRBJ1-2; TRBD1 aligns across 10 bases. Germline CDR1 SGHTA, CDR2 FQGNSA. The CDR3 totals 15 residues. The junction had 5 bases not matched to a gene; V was cut back by 1 base and J by 6 bases.

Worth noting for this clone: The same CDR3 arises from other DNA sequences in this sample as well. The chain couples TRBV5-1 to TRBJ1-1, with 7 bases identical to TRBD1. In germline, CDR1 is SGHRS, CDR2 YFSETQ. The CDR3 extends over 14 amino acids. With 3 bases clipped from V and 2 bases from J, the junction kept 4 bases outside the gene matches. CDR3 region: CASSWGQTNTEAFF. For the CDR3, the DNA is TGCGCCAGCAGCTGGGGACAGACTAACACTGAAGCTTTCTTT.

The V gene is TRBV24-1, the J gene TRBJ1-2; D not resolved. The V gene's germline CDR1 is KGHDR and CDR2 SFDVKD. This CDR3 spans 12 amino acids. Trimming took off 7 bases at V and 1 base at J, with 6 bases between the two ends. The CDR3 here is CATSSVNYGYTF. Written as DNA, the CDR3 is TGTGCCACCAGCTCAGTTAACTATGGCTACACCTTC.

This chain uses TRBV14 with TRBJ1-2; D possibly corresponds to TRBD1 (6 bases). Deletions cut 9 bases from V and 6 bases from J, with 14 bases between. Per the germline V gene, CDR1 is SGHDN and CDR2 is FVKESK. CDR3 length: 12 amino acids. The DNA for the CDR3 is TGTGCCAGGGGAGGGGGAGTAAATGGCTACACCTTC. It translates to CARGGGVNGYTF.

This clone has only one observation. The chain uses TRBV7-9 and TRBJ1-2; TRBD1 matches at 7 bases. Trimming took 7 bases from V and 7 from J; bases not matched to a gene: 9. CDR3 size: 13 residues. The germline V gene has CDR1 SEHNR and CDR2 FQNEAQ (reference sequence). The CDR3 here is CASIGPTGPGYTF. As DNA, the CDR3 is TGTGCCAGCATAGGGCCGACAGGGCCTGGCTACACCTTC.

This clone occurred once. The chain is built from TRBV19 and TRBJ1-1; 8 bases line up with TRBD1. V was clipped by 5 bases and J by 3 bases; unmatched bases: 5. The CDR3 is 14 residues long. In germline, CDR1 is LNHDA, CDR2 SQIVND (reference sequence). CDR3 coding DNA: TGTGCCAGTAGTCTCCGGACAGGGTACACTGAAGCTTTCTTT. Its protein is CASSLRTGYTEAFF.

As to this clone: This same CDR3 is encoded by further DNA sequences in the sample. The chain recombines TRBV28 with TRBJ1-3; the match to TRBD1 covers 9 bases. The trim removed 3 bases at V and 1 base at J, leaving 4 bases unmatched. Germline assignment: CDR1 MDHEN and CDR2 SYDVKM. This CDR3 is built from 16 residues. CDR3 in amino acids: CASSLLQGASGNTIYF. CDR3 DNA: TGTGCCAGCAGTTTGTTACAGGGGGCTTCTGGAAACACCATATATTTT.

The CDR3 DNA follows: TGTGCCAGCAGCTCCACAGGGTCTCACTACGAGCAGTACTTC. Protein product: CASSSTGSHYEQYF. J is TRBJ2-7 and V is TRBV7-9; possibly TRBD1 for D (6 bases). This CDR3 region has 14 residues. CDR1 and CDR2 from the germline V gene are SEHNR and FQNEAQ (reference sequence). The V and J ends lost 4 bases and 3 bases respectively, with 13 bases between them.

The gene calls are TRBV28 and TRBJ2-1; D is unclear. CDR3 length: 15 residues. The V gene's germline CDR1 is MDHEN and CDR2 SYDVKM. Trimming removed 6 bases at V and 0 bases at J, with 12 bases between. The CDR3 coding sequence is TGTGCCAGCAGACTGACTCCCGGCTCCTACAATGAGCAGTTCTTC. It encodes CASRLTPGSYNEQFF.

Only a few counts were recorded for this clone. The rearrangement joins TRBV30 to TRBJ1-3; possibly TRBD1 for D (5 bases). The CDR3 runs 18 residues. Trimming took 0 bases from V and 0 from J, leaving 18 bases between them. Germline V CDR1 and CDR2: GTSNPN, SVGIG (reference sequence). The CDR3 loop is CAWSVQAGRSSSGNTIYF. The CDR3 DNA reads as TGTGCCTGGAGTGTACAGGCAGGTCGGAGCTCCTCTGGAAACACCATATATTTT.

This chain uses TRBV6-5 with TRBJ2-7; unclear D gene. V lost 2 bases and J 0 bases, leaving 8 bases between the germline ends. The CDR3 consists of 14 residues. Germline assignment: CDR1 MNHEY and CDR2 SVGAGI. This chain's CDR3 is CASSYRPVSYEQYF. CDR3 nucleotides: TGTGCCAGCAGTTACCGTCCAGTCTCCTACGAGCAGTACTTC.

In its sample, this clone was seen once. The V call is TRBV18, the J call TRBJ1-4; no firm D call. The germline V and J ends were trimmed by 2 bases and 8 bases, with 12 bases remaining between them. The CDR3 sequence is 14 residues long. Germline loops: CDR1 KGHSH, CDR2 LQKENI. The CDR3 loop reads CASSPSPGLEKLFF. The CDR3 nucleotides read TGTGCCAGCTCACCAAGTCCGGGTTTAGAAAAACTGTTTTTT.